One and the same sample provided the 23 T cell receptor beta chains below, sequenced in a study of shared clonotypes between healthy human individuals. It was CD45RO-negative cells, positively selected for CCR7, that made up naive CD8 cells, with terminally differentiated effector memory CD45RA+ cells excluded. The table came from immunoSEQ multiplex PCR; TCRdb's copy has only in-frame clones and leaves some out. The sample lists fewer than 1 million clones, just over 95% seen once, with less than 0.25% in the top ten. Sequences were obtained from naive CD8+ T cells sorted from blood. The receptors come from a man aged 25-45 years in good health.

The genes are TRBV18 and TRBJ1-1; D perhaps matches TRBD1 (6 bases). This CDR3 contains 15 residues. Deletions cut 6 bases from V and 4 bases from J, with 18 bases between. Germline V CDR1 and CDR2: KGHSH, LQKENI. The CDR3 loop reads CASSQNPTGSTEAFF. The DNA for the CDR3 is TGTGCCAGCTCCCAAAACCCTACAGGGAGCACTGAAGCTTTCTTT. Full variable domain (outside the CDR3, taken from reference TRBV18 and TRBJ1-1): NAGVMQNPRHLVRRRGQEARLRCSPMKGHSHVYWYRQLPEEGLKFMVYLQKENIIDESGMPKERFSAEFPKEGPSILRIQQVVRGDSAAYFCASSQNPTGSTEAFFGQGTRLTVV.

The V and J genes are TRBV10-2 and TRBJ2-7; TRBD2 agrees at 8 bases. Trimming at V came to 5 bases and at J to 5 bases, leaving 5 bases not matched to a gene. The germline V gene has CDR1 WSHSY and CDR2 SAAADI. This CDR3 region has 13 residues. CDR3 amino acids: CASSSGTRDEQYF. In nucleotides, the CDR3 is TGCGCCAGCAGTTCCGGGACTAGAGACGAGCAGTACTTC.

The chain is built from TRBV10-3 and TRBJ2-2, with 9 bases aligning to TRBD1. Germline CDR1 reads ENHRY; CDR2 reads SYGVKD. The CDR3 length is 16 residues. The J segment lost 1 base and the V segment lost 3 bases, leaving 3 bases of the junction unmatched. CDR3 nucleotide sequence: TGTGCCATCAGTGAAAGACAGGGGGTGAACACCGGGGAGCTGTTTTTT. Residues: CAISERQGVNTGELFF.

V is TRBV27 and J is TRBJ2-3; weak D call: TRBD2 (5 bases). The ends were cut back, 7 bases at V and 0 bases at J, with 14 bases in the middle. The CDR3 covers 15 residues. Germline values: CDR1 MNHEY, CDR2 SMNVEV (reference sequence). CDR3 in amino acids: CASITSGYSTDTQYF. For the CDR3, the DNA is TGTGCCAGCATTACAAGCGGATACAGCACAGATACGCAGTATTTT.

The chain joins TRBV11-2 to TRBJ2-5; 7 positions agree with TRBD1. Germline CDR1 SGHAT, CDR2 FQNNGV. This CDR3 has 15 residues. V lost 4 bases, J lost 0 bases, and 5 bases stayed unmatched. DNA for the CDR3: TGTGCCAGCAGCTCGACAGGGAAAGACCAAGAGACCCAGTACTTC. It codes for CASSSTGKDQETQYF.

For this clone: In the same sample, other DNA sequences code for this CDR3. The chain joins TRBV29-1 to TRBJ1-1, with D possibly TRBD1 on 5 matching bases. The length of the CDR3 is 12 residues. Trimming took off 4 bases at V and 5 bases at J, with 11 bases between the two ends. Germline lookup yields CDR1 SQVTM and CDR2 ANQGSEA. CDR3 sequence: CSVAGGDTEAFF. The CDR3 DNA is TGCAGCGTTGCGGGGGGGGATACTGAAGCTTTCTTT.

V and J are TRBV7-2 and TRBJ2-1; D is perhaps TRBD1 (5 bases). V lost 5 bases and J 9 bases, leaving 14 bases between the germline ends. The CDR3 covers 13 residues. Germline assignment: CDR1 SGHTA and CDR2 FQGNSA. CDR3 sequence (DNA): TGTGCCAGCAGCCACAGTAGGGGCTTTGAGCAGTTCTTC. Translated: CASSHSRGFEQFF.

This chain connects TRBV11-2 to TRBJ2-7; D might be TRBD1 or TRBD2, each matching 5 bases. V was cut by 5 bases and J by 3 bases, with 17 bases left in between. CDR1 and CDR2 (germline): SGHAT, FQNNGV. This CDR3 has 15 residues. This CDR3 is CASSLVGRPNYEQYF. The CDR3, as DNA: TGTGCCAGCAGCCTCGTGGGACGGCCAAACTACGAGCAGTACTTC. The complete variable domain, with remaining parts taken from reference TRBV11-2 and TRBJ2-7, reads EAGVAQSPRYKIIEKRQSVAFWCNPISGHATLYWYQQILGQGPKLLIQFQNNGVVDDSQLPKDRFSAERLKGVDSTLKIQPAKLEDSAVYLCASSLVGRPNYEQYFGPGTRLTVT.

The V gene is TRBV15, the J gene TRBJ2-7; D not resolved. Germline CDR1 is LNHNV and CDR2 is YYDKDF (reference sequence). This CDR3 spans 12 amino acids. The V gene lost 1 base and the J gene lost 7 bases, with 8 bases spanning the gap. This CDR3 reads CATSRGFREQYF. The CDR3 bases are TGTGCCACCAGCAGAGGGTTCAGAGAGCAGTACTTC.

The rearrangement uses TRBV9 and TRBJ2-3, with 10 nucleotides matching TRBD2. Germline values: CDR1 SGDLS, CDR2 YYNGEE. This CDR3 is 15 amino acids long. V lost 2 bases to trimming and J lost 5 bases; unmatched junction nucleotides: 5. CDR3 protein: CASSVRAGGRDTQYF. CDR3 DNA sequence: TGTGCCAGCAGCGTTAGAGCGGGGGGGAGAGATACGCAGTATTTT.

DNA for the CDR3: TGTGCCAGCAGCGCGTCCGATTCCGGGGAGCTGTTTTTT. This encodes CASSASDSGELFF. The chain has TRBV9 and TRBJ2-2; D gene ambiguous. CDR1 and CDR2 from the germline V gene are SGDLS and YYNGEE. The CDR3 has 13 amino acids. Trimming took 3 bases from V and 6 from J, leaving 9 bases between them.

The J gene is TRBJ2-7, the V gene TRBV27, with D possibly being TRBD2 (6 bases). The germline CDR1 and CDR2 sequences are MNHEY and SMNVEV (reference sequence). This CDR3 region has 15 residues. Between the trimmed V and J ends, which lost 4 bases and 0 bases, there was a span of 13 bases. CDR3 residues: CASSSRGRNSYEQYF. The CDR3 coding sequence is TGTGCCAGCAGTTCCCGGGGGAGGAACTCCTACGAGCAGTACTTC.

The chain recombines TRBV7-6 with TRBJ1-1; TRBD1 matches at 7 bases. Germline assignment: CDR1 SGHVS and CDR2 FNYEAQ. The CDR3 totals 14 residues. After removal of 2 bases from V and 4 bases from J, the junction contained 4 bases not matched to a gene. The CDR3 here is CASSLQAGGTEAFF. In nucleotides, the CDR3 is TGTGCCAGCAGCTTACAGGCAGGGGGCACTGAAGCTTTCTTT.

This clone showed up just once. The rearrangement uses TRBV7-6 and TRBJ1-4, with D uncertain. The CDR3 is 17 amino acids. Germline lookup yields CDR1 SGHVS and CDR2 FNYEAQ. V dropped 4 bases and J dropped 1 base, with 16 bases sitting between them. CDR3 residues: CASSSPISVGTNEKLFF. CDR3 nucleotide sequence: TGTGCCAGCAGCTCTCCAATTTCGGTTGGAACTAATGAAAAACTGTTTTTT.

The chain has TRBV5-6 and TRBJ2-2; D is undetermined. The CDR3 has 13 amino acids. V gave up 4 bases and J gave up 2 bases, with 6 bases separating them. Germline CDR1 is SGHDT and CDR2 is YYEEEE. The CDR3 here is CASSETNTGELFF. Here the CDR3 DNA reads TGTGCCAGCAGCGAGACAAACACCGGGGAGCTGTTTTTT.

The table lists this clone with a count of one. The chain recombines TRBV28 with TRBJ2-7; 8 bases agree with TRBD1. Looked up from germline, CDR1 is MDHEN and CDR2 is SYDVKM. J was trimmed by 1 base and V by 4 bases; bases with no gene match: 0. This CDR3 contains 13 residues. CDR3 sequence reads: CASSWTGSYEQYF. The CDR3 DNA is TGTGCCAGCAGTTGGACAGGGTCCTACGAGCAGTACTTC.

CDR3 DNA sequence: TGCGCCAGCAGTGAGTCGAATGTCGGCGGGTACACAGATACGCAGTATTTT. This gives the protein CASSESNVGGYTDTQYF. The rearrangement links TRBV10-2 to TRBJ2-3; D possibly corresponds to TRBD2 (5 bases). Per the germline V gene, CDR1 is WSHSY and CDR2 is SAAADI. Trimming removed 0 bases from V and 2 bases from J, with 15 bases in between. This CDR3 is 17 amino acids long.

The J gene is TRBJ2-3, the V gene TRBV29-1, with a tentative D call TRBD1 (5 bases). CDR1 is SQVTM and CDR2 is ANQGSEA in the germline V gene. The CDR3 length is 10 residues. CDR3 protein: CSGITDTQYF. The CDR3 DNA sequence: TGCTCAGGGATCACAGATACGCAGTATTTT.

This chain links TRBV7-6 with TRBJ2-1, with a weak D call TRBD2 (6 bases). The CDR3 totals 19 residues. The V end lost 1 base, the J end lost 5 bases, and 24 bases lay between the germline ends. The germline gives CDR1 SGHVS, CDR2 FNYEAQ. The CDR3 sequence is CASSLVERVLPGSHNEQFF. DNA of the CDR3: TGTGCCAGCAGCTTAGTTGAGCGGGTCCTCCCAGGGTCCCACAATGAGCAGTTCTTC.

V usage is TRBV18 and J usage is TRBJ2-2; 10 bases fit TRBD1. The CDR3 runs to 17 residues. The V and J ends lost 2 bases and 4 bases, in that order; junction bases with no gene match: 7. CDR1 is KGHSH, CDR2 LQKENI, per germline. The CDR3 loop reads CASSPTGQGIGTGELFF. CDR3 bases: TGTGCCAGCTCACCAACGGGACAGGGGATCGGCACCGGGGAGCTGTTTTTT.

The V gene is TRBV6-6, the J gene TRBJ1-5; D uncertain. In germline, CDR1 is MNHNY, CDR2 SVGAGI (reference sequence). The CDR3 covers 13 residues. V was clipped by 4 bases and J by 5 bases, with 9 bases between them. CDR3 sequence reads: CASSLGFHQPQHF. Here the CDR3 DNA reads TGTGCCAGCAGTTTAGGGTTCCATCAGCCCCAGCATTTT.

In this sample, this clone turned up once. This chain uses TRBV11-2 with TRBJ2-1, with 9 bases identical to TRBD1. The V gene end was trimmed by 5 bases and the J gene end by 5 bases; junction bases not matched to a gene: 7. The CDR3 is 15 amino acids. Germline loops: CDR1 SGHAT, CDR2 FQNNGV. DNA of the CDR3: TGTGCCAGCAGCCCAAGGACAGGGGTAAACAATGAGCAGTTCTTC. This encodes CASSPRTGVNNEQFF.

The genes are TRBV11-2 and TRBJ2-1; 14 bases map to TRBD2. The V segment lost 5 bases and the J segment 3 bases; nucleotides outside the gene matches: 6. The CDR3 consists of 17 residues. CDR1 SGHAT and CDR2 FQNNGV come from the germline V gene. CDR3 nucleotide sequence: TGTGCCAGCAGCGCCGGGACTAGCGGGAGTTACTACAATGAGCAGTTCTTC. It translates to CASSAGTSGSYYNEQFF.